One sample yielded the 25 T cell receptor beta chains listed below, sequenced in a study of tissue T cells after allogeneic stem cell transplantation. Time point: mouse harvest day 14 after allogeneic transplant. Mouse grafts combined 10^7 T-cell-depleted bone marrow cells with 10^6 splenic CD5+ T cells. Method: immunoSEQ multiplex PCR; TCRdb's copy keeps in-frame clones and lacks some. The sample includes approximately 4,000 clones, around half of them seen just once. The material sequenced was gut tissue. The receptors were sampled from a female BALB/c mouse given C57BL/6 T cells with graft-versus-host disease after an allogeneic hematopoietic cell transplant.

Points on this clone: The gene names here belong to mouse. The read terminates 1 residue before the CDR3 end, so the remaining end is supplied by the germline J gene. This sequence joins TRBV1 and TRBJ2-3; D may be TRBD1 or TRBD2 (5 bases each). The V gene's germline CDR1 is NSQYPW and CDR2 LRSPGD (reference sequence). The CDR3 spans 16 residues. V was clipped by 1 base and J by 0 bases, with 11 bases between them. The part of the CDR3 DNA that was read is TGCACCTGCAGTGCAGGTCGGGGGTATAGTGCAGAAACGCTGTAT. This translates into CTCSAGRGYSAETLY. The full CDR3 reads CTCSAGRGYSAETLYF.

Concerning this clone itself: Gene names and germline refer to mouse. The part of the CDR3 DNA that was read is TGTGCCAGCAGTCGTCGACTGGGGGGGCCAGAAACGCTGTAT. Its protein product is CASSRRLGGPETLY. The whole CDR3 protein is CASSRRLGGPETLYF. The rearrangement links TRBV26 to TRBJ2-3, with 12 positions matching TRBD2. The observed sequence ends 1 residue before the CDR3 terminus, with the missing tail filled in from the germline J gene. The germline V gene encodes CDR1 KGHPV and CDR2 FQNQEV (reference sequence). V dropped 4 bases and J dropped 4; count of bases not matched to a gene: 3. The CDR3 consists of 15 residues. The entire variable domain, with the rest obtained from reference TRBV26 and TRBJ2-3, is as follows: NSKVIQTPRYLVKGQGQKAKMRCIPEKGHPVVFWYQQNKNNEFKFLINFQNQEVLQQIDMTEKRFSAECPSNSPCSLEIQSSEAGDSALYLCASSRRLGGPETLYFGSGTRLTVL.

With regard to this clone: Compared with germline, one end of the junction differs, possibly owing to a read error. Here the gene names and germline are mouse. Read data end 1 residue before the CDR3 end; the end is taken from the germline J gene. Distinct nucleotide sequences in the sample also encode this CDR3. The J gene is TRBJ2-5, the V gene TRBV16; weak D call: TRBD1 (6 bases). Looked up from germline, CDR1 is SGHSA and CDR2 is FRNQAP. The CDR3 runs to 14 residues. CDR3 region: CASSLGGQQDTQYF. CDR3 DNA, as far as it was read: TGCGCAAGCAGCTTAGGGGGACAACAAGACACCCAGTAC. Looking up the rest from reference TRBV16 and TRBJ2-5 gives the full variable domain: NAGVIQTPRHKVTGKGQEATLWCEPISGHSAVFWYRQTIVQGLEFLTYFRNQAPIDDSGMPKERFSAQMPNQSHSTLKIQSTQPQDSAVYLCASSLGGQQDTQYFGPGTRLLVL.

Notes on this clone: Germline and genes: mouse. Coverage ceases 1 residue before the CDR3 finishes, and the germline J gene fills in the end. The chain employs TRBV16 and TRBJ1-1; D remains unclear. CDR1 is SGHSA and CDR2 is FRNQAP in the germline V gene. CDR3 length equals 14 residues. The germline V and J ends were trimmed by 3 bases and 0 bases, with 8 bases remaining between them. The CDR3 DNA, read in part, is TGTGCAAGCAGCTTCCCGGGTGCAAACACAGAAGTCTTC. Protein: CASSFPGANTEVF. The full CDR3 reads CASSFPGANTEVFF. The whole variable domain, filled in from reference TRBV16 and TRBJ1-1, reads NAGVIQTPRHKVTGKGQEATLWCEPISGHSAVFWYRQTIVQGLEFLTYFRNQAPIDDSGMPKERFSAQMPNQSHSTLKIQSTQPQDSAVYLCASSFPGANTEVFFGKGTRLTVV.

The sample holds a few counts of this clone. Genes and germline are mouse. The read gets to within 1 residue of the CDR3 end, and the germline J gene fills in the rest. The chain joins TRBV23 to TRBJ2-7; the table's TRBD2 call for D was not verified on the DNA. The length of the CDR3 is 14 residues. The germline V gene has CDR1 KGHTA and CDR2 FQNQQP. The sequenced CDR3 bases are TGCTCCAGCAGTCAACTGGGGGGGCCCTATGAACAGTAC. The encoded protein is CSSSQLGGPYEQY. The whole CDR3 sequence reads CSSSQLGGPYEQYF.

Note on this clone: The gene names given are mouse names. With the read ending 1 residue before the CDR3 end, the germline J gene is used to fill in that end. This chain uses TRBV31 with TRBJ2-3; TRBD2 agrees at 8 bases. This CDR3 has 14 residues. J gave up 2 bases and V 5 bases, and 6 bases lay outside the gene matches. CDR1 is GKSSPN and CDR2 is SITVG in the germline V gene. The CDR3 reads CAWGDWGVAETLYF. CDR3 bases read: TGTGCCTGGGGCGACTGGGGCGTTGCAGAAACGCTGTAT.

This clone showed up just a few times. Gene names and germline refer to mouse. The sequenced fragment ends 1 residue before the CDR3 boundary, so the rest is inferred from the germline J gene. The chain carries TRBV26 and TRBJ2-3, with D tentatively TRBD1 (5 bases). This CDR3 comprises 14 residues. Germline loops: CDR1 KGHPV, CDR2 FQNQEV (reference sequence). V lost 3 bases, J lost 0 bases, and 7 bases lay in between. The covered CDR3 bases are TGTGCCAGCAGTCTTGACAGTAGTGCAGAAACGCTGTAT. It is translated as CASSLDSSAETLY. The whole CDR3 is CASSLDSSAETLYF.

This clone was seen only once. Mismatch with germline at one junction end may stem from a read error. Mouse names are used for the genes. The CDR3 extends 1 residue past the end of the read, so its final part is completed from the germline J gene. The chain uses TRBV13-3 and TRBJ1-3; the D gene is possibly TRBD1 (5 bases). The CDR3 consists of 15 residues. Germline V lookup: CDR1 NNHDY, CDR2 SYVADS. CDR3 bases read: TGCGCCAGCAGCGGGGGGTCCCATTCTCGAAATACGCTCTAT. It is translated as CASSGGSHSRNTLY. The CDR3 in its entirety is CASSGGSHSRNTLYF. The entire variable domain, with the rest obtained from reference TRBV13-3 and TRBJ1-3, is as follows: EAAVTQSPRSKVAVTGGKVTLSCHQTNNHDYMYWYRQDTGHGLRLIHYSYVADSTEKGDIPDGYKASRPSQENFSLILELASLSQTAVYFCASSGGSHSRNTLYFGEGSRLIVV.

A note on this clone: Any gene name here is a mouse gene name. The read ends 1 residue early relative to the CDR3; the germline J gene fills the gap. This chain uses TRBV5 with TRBJ2-1; 10 bases align to TRBD2. Trimming cost V 3 bases and J 6 bases; bases outside gene matches: 2. CDR3 length equals 14 residues. From germline, CDR1 is LGHNA and CDR2 YNLKQL (reference sequence). CDR3 DNA, as far as it was read: TGTGCCAGCAGCCAGAACTGGGGGGGTGCTGAGCAGTTC. Encoded protein: CASSQNWGGAEQF. The full CDR3 protein reads CASSQNWGGAEQFF.

Concerning this clone itself: Each gene name is a mouse one. The CDR3 goes on 1 residue after the read ends, and that part is filled in from the germline J gene. The rearrangement links TRBV26 to TRBJ1-4, with 10 bases aligning to TRBD1. The CDR3 totals 14 residues. The germline V gene encodes CDR1 KGHPV and CDR2 FQNQEV (reference sequence). Trimming took 4 bases from V and 7 from J; bases not matched to a gene: 3. The covered CDR3 bases are TGTGCCAGCAGTCAGACAGGGGGCGGCGAAAGATTATTT. Its translation: CASSQTGGGERLF. The complete CDR3 sequence is CASSQTGGGERLFF.

As concerns this clone: All gene names here are mouse names. The CDR3 extends 1 residue past the end of the read, so its final part is completed from the germline J gene. The J gene is TRBJ1-2, the V gene TRBV23. This CDR3 has 12 residues. CDR1 KGHTA and CDR2 FQNQQP come from the germline V gene. CDR3 loop: CSSSRGNSDYTF. CDR3 bases read: TGCTCCAGCAGTCGGGGGAACTCCGACTACACC.

As to this clone: Mouse germline and gene names are used. The read ends 1 residue shy of where the CDR3 ends; the end is completed using the germline J gene. The V and J genes are TRBV26 and TRBJ1-1, with 10 nucleotides matching TRBD1. This CDR3 has 12 amino acids. The ends lost 4 bases at V and 9 bases at J; junction bases unmatched: 2. Looked up from germline, CDR1 is KGHPV and CDR2 is FQNQEV (reference sequence). The sequenced part of the CDR3 DNA is TGTGCCAGCAGTCCCGACAGGGGGCAAGTCTTC. Protein sequence: CASSPDRGQVF. The full CDR3 protein is CASSPDRGQVFF.

This clone was seen a handful of times. Germline and genes: mouse. The read terminates 1 residue ahead of where the CDR3 ends, so the germline J gene completes it. The rearrangement links TRBV3 to TRBJ2-1; D is ambiguous. V shed 5 bases and J shed 3 bases, with 8 bases lying between them. The CDR3 is 13 residues long. CDR1 SNHLY and CDR2 FYNGKV come from the germline V gene (reference sequence). CDR3 protein: CASSRQVYAEQFF. The sequenced part of the CDR3 DNA is TGTGCCAGCAGCCGACAAGTCTATGCTGAGCAGTTC.

Regarding this clone: Mouse germline and gene names are used. The CDR3 end falls 1 residue outside the read, so it is completed with the germline J gene. This chain joins TRBV3 and TRBJ2-7; no clear D. The CDR3 runs to 13 residues. Germline loops: CDR1 SNHLY, CDR2 FYNGKV (reference sequence). The ends were cut back, 1 base at V and 2 bases at J, with 6 bases in the middle. The DNA read from the CDR3 is TGTGCCAGCAGCTTAGTCGGCACCTATGAACAGTAC. This codes for CASSLVGTYEQY. The entire CDR3 protein reads CASSLVGTYEQYF.

Comments on this clone: Gene and germline names: mouse. Read data end 1 residue before the CDR3 end; the end is taken from the germline J gene. The chain has TRBV12-1 and TRBJ2-7; TRBD2 might be the D (6 bases). There are 13 residues in the CDR3. Trimming stripped 7 bases from V and 0 bases from J, with 12 bases between. The germline gives CDR1 SGHSN, CDR2 HYEKVE. This chain's CDR3 is CARPTGSSYEQYF. The covered CDR3 bases are TGTGCCAGGCCTACTGGGAGCTCCTATGAACAGTAC.

Comments on this clone: Each gene name is a mouse one. The read falls 1 residue short of the CDR3 end, and the missing part is taken from the germline J gene. The gene calls are TRBV26 and TRBJ2-5; no clear D gene. Between the trimmed V and J ends, which lost 0 bases and 3 bases, there was a span of 7 bases. CDR3 length: 14 residues. Germline-derived CDR1 and CDR2 are KGHPV and FQNQEV (reference sequence). CDR3 amino acids: CASSLSGTQDTQYF. Incomplete CDR3 DNA: TGTGCCAGCAGTCTGTCCGGCACTCAAGACACCCAGTAC.

By proportion, this clone is large. Gene names and germline match the mouse. The read terminates 1 residue ahead of where the CDR3 ends, so the germline J gene completes it. The rearrangement links TRBV13-2 to TRBJ1-5; D is undetermined. Germline CDR1 NNHNN, CDR2 SYGAGS (reference sequence). The CDR3 totals 13 residues. The V end was cut by 0 bases, the J end by 1 base, with 2 bases between. The CDR3 sequence: CASGDDNNQAPLF. CDR3 DNA, as far as it was read: TGTGCCAGCGGTGATGACAACAACCAGGCTCCGCTT.

A note on this clone: Gene names refer to mouse genes. The read stops 1 residue short of the end of the CDR3; the missing end is completed from the germline J gene. The chain recombines TRBV3 with TRBJ1-2, with a possible D match to TRBD1 (6 bases). This CDR3 contains 12 residues. CDR1 and CDR2 from the germline V gene are SNHLY and FYNGKV (reference sequence). The V end lost 5 bases, the J end lost 5 bases, and 9 bases lay between the germline ends. CDR3 DNA (partial): TGTGCCAGCAGCCGGGACATATCCGACTACACC. It yields the protein CASSRDISDYT. The full CDR3 sequence reads CASSRDISDYTF.

On this clone: Gene names and germline refer to mouse. The read finishes 1 residue shy of the CDR3 end, and the germline J gene is used to complete it. This chain links TRBV26 with TRBJ1-6, with TRBD1 matching over 12 bases. TRBJ1-6 is filed as an ORF, its function uncertain. Germline loops: CDR1 KGHPV, CDR2 FQNQEV (reference sequence). This CDR3 region has 15 residues. Trimming took 6 bases from V and 7 from J; bases not matched to a gene: 4. The sequenced CDR3 bases are TGTGCCAGCAGAGGGACAGGGGGCGGGAATTCGCCCCTCTAC. Protein product: CASRGTGGGNSPLY. The entire CDR3 protein is CASRGTGGGNSPLYF.

Comment on this clone: A junction boundary mismatches the germline segment, possibly from a read error. Gene names denote mouse genes. The CDR3 end falls 1 residue outside the read, so it is completed with the germline J gene. The chain combines TRBV13-2 with TRBJ2-7, with no clear D. The CDR3 extends over 14 amino acids. Germline assignment: CDR1 NNHNN and CDR2 SYGAGS (reference sequence). The part of the CDR3 DNA that was read is TGTGCCAGCAGTGATACCAGGAGCTCCTATGAACAGTAC. Protein: CASSDTRSSYEQY. The full CDR3 protein reads CASSDTRSSYEQYF.

Of note for this clone: These gene names are mouse names. The read comes to an end 1 residue before the CDR3 does, leaving the germline J gene to fill in the end. The V call is TRBV26, the J call TRBJ2-2; D is perhaps TRBD1 or TRBD2 (5 bases each). CDR1 and CDR2 from the germline V gene are KGHPV and FQNQEV (reference sequence). The V and J ends lost 4 bases and 6 bases respectively, with 9 bases between them. CDR3 length equals 13 residues. CDR3 sequence reads: CASSPQGPGQLYF. CDR3 DNA (partial): TGTGCCAGCAGTCCGCAGGGACCCGGGCAGCTCTAC.

This clone was detected a few times. The genes are named according to mouse. The read is 1 residue too short to cover the CDR3 end, so that end is filled in from the germline J gene. The chain combines TRBV5 with TRBJ2-3, with D possibly matching TRBD2 (5 bases). Germline values: CDR1 LGHNA, CDR2 YNLKQL (reference sequence). V lost 1 base and J lost 1, with 6 bases in between. This CDR3 contains 14 residues. This CDR3 is CASSQVGGAETLYF. CDR3 DNA (partial): TGTGCCAGCAGCCAAGTTGGGGGTGCAGAAACGCTGTAT.

Points on this clone: Germline and genes: mouse. Here the CDR3 reads CASSIEDRNTEVFF. The DNA read from the CDR3 is TGTGCCAGCAGTATCGAGGACAGAAACACAGAAGTCTTC. The rearrangement links TRBV19 to TRBJ1-1; D might be TRBD1 (6 bases). The read terminates 1 residue ahead of where the CDR3 ends, so the germline J gene completes it. The germline gives CDR1 FNHDT, CDR2 SITEND (reference sequence). V lost 2 bases and J 1 base, leaving 9 bases between the germline ends. This CDR3 comprises 14 residues.

As regards this clone: Genes here carry mouse names. Partial CDR3 DNA: TGTGGTGCTAGAGTGGGACAGGGGCGGTCCGACTACACC. This translates into CGARVGQGRSDYT. In full, the CDR3 reads CGARVGQGRSDYTF. The chain links TRBV20 to TRBJ1-2, with 10 bases that match TRBD1. Coverage ceases 1 residue before the CDR3 finishes, and the germline J gene fills in the end. The CDR3 extends over 14 amino acids. V lost 3 bases, J lost 5 bases, and 6 bases stayed unmatched. The V gene's germline CDR1 is GFQATS and CDR2 STVNSAI.

Note on this clone: Germline and genes: mouse. The sequenced fragment ends 1 residue before the CDR3 boundary, so the rest is inferred from the germline J gene. This sequence joins TRBV23 and TRBJ1-1; TRBD1 was called by the table and not checked on the DNA. CDR3 length: 16 amino acids. Germline V gene data show CDR1 as KGHTA and CDR2 as FQNQQP. The CDR3 sequence is CSSSQSRGRMDTEVFF. The sequenced part of the CDR3 DNA is TGCTCCAGCAGTCAATCGAGGGGGCGCATGGACACAGAAGTCTTC.